The subject of this entry is one T cell receptor beta chain. The antigen is undetermined. This sample is part of a study of cytomegalovirus exposure and HLA in healthy donors. In the study overall: A prior analysis found roughly 110 million unique TCR beta sequences from around 180 million T cells.

The V gene's germline CDR1 is MNHEY and CDR2 SMNVEV (reference sequence). V was shortened by 4 bases and J by 4 bases, with 10 bases between the two germline ends. The CDR3 sequence is 13 residues long. Overall study results and limits: Earlier analysis found most TCR beta V segments productive about 87% or about 30% of the time.

Primers: 60 Vbeta forward and 13 Jbeta reverse. Generated by immunoSEQ multiplex PCR, the TCRdb table keeps only in-frame clones and is missing some. Of 90,000 to 110,000 clones listed, 73% are singletons. The rearrangement joins TRBV27 to TRBJ1-1; D unclear. Source material: PBMCs. The source is a man in his forties in good health and CMV-seronegative. Written as DNA, the CDR3 is TGTGCCAGCAGTTATCGGGAATTCACTGAAGCTTTCTTT. This codes for CASSYREFTEAFF.